This TCR beta chain emerged from a study of shared clonotypes between healthy human individuals. Assay execution took place at the deep level. Sequenced by immunoSEQ multiplex PCR; TCRdb stores in-frame clones only, minus some. This sample has about 1.5 million clones, with approximately 98% found just once. CDR3 length: 14 residues. Germline V gene sequence: CDR1 SGHRS, CDR2 YFSETQ. Trimming stripped 3 bases from V and 3 bases from J, with 11 bases between. The material sequenced was naive CD4+ T cells sorted from blood. Regarding subset: CD45RA+ positively selected. The gene calls are TRBV5-1 and TRBJ2-3; D ambiguous. The sequence was collected from a young man in good health. The CDR3 loop is CASSSPTGTDTQYF. In DNA form, the CDR3 reads TGCGCCAGCAGCTCCCCGACTGGGACAGATACGCAGTATTTT. Full variable domain (remainder filled in from reference TRBV5-1 and TRBJ2-3): KAGVTQTPRYLIKTRGQQVTLSCSPISGHRSVSWYQQTPGQGLQFLFEYFSETQRNKGNFPGRFSGRQFSNSRSEMNVSTLELGDSALYLCASSSPTGTDTQYFGPGTRLTVL.